These 30 T cell receptor beta chains were all obtained from the same sample, sequenced in a study of early T cells in non-severe SARS-CoV-2 infection (dated by TCRdb to the early 2020s). The library was generated by 5' RACE. Instrument on record: NextSeq 500. TCRdb trimmed public reads at Q25 via fastp, called clones via MiXCR and kept in-frame beta chains. Identical CDR3 protein sequences are pooled into one entry, listed with their most common genes and DNA. The sample data list about 83,000 distinct CDR3 sequences, and about an eighth of these were observed just once. Jointly, the top ten make up about 1.4% of the sample. The specimen sequenced was whole blood. These receptor sequences come from an adult who was a healthcare worker with PCR-confirmed SARS-CoV-2 infection or an uninfected control (not recorded which).

Remarks on this clonotype: A clone one base away is much larger, so this may be a read error. J is TRBJ2-5 and V is TRBV13; 9 nucleotides agree with TRBD2. This CDR3 comprises 14 residues. CDR1 is PRHDT, CDR2 FYEKMQ, per germline (reference sequence). V trimming: 2 bases; J trimming: 5 bases; junction bases outside the gene matches: 3. DNA of the CDR3: TGTGCCAGCAGCTTATGCGGGGGGGATGAGACCCAGTACTTC. Its protein is CASSLCGGDETQYF.

The sample holds many counts of this clonotype. J is TRBJ1-4 and V is TRBV7-9, with a tentative D call TRBD1 (5 bases). The CDR3 is 13 residues long. Germline V CDR1 and CDR2: SEHNR, FQNEAQ (reference sequence). V was cut by 5 bases and J by 4 bases, with 8 bases left in between. The CDR3 nucleotides are TGTGCCAGCAGCCGGGGCGGTAATGAAAAACTGTTTTTT. Protein: CASSRGGNEKLFF. The whole variable domain, remainder taken from reference TRBV7-9 and TRBJ1-4, is DTGVSQNPRHKITKRGQNVTFRCDPISEHNRLYWYRQTLGQGPEFLTYFQNEAQLEKSRLLSDRFSAERPKGSFSTLEIQRTEQGDSAMYLCASSRGGNEKLFFGSGTQLSVL.

By its share, this clonotype is medium-sized. The gene calls are TRBV20-1 and TRBJ1-2, with a weak D call TRBD1 (5 bases). The CDR3 has 14 residues. The V end was cut by 1 base, the J end by 8 bases, with 17 bases between. Germline loops: CDR1 DFQATT, CDR2 SNEGSKA (reference sequence). The CDR3: CSARGLRTGPGYTF. CDR3 coding DNA: TGCAGTGCTAGAGGGCTTAGGACGGGACCCGGCTACACCTTC.

This clonotype was detected many times. The genes are TRBV4-3 and TRBJ2-1, with TRBD2 identical over 9 bases. CDR1 and CDR2 (germline): LGHNA, YSLEER. Trimming removed 0 bases from V and 6 bases from J; junction bases left unmatched: 3. The CDR3 runs 15 residues. Here the CDR3 DNA reads TGCGCCAGCAGCCAAGAACGCGGGGGGGGCAATGAGCAGTTCTTC. Translated, it gives CASSQERGGGNEQFF.

This clonotype was detected ten times or more. The gene calls are TRBV5-1 and TRBJ2-2, with D hard to call. Germline CDR1 reads SGHRS; CDR2 reads YFSETQ. This CDR3 region has 12 residues. Trimming took 6 bases from V and 2 from J, leaving 5 bases between them. In nucleotides, the CDR3 is TGCGCCAGCACCGCCAACACCGGGGAGCTGTTTTTT. Protein product: CASTANTGELFF. The full variable domain, completed using reference TRBV5-1 and TRBJ2-2, is KAGVTQTPRYLIKTRGQQVTLSCSPISGHRSVSWYQQTPGQGLQFLFEYFSETQRNKGNFPGRFSGRQFSNSRSEMNVSTLELGDSALYLCASTANTGELFFGEGSRLTVL.

J is TRBJ2-3 and V is TRBV30; 11 nucleotides align to TRBD2. The CDR3 loop spans 15 amino acids. With V trimmed by 4 bases and J by 4 bases, 7 bases remained unmatched. Germline CDR1 and CDR2: GTSNPN and SVGIG (reference sequence). DNA for the CDR3: TGTGCCTGGATCTCCCTAGCGGGGGGAGCAGATACGCAGTATTTT. Encoded protein: CAWISLAGGADTQYF.

This clonotype has more than one count but fewer than ten. The V call is TRBV20-1, the J call TRBJ2-1, with TRBD2 identical over 11 bases. Looked up from germline, CDR1 is DFQATT and CDR2 is SNEGSKA (reference sequence). The ends lost 6 bases at V and 14 bases at J; junction bases unmatched: 18. The CDR3 is made up of 15 amino acids. The CDR3: CSARIFPWGSGGEFF. The CDR3 DNA reads as TGCAGTGCGCGTATTTTCCCTTGGGGTAGCGGGGGGGAGTTCTTC.

At least ten counts were recorded for this clonotype. The V gene is TRBV7-9, the J gene TRBJ1-3, with 8 nucleotides matching TRBD1. The CDR3 is made up of 15 amino acids. Germline assignment: CDR1 SEHNR and CDR2 FQNEAQ (reference sequence). J lost 0 bases, V lost 5 bases, and 3 bases had no gene match. Written as DNA, the CDR3 is TGTGCCAGCAGCAGAACAGGGGGCTCTGGAAACACCATATATTTT. Amino acids: CASSRTGGSGNTIYF.

On this clonotype: A much more abundant neighbour one base away suggests this may be a read error. The chain combines TRBV6-5 with TRBJ1-4; a possible D gene is TRBD1 (5 bases). The CDR3 is 13 residues long. Per the germline V gene, CDR1 is MNHEY and CDR2 is SVGAGI. CDR3 in DNA: TGTGCCAGCAGTTACAGCACCGGGGGAAAACTGTCTTTT. Protein: CASSYSTGGKLSF.

This clonotype occurred many times. CDR3 bases: TGTGCCAGCAGTGAGGGCTCCGTGTCCGGGGAGCTGTTTTTT. Protein product: CASSEGSVSGELFF. V is TRBV2 and J is TRBJ2-2; D is uncertain. Trimming stripped 3 bases from V and 6 bases from J, with 11 bases between. This CDR3 is built from 14 residues. Germline V gene lookup returns CDR1 SNHLY and CDR2 FYNNEI.

This clonotype was counted at least ten times. The chain combines TRBV11-2 with TRBJ2-2; D call uncertain. Per germline, CDR1 SGHAT and CDR2 FQNNGV. V dropped 0 bases and J dropped 5 bases, with 4 bases sitting between them. The CDR3 has 13 residues. The CDR3 region has the DNA TGTGCCAGCAGCTTAGATATGACCGGGGAGCTGTTTTTT. Translated, it gives CASSLDMTGELFF.

The chain combines TRBV20-1 with TRBJ2-5; no reliable D call. Trimming took off 5 bases at V and 2 bases at J, with 15 bases between the two ends. In germline, CDR1 is DFQATT, CDR2 SNEGSKA (reference sequence). The CDR3 spans 14 residues. The CDR3 loop reads CSAPHPWRQETQYF. Written as DNA, the CDR3 is TGCAGTGCTCCCCACCCTTGGAGACAAGAGACCCAGTACTTC.

The rearrangement links TRBV20-1 to TRBJ2-1, with 11 bases aligning to TRBD2. V trimming: 0 bases; J trimming: 9 bases; junction bases outside the gene matches: 4. Germline V lookup: CDR1 DFQATT, CDR2 SNEGSKA (reference sequence). CDR3 length: 14 amino acids. Here the CDR3 DNA reads TGCAGTGCTAGAGATAGCGGGGGGGCCGGTGAGCAGTTCTTC. This encodes CSARDSGGAGEQFF.

This clonotype was recorded many times. This chain links TRBV19 with TRBJ2-3, with D uncertain. The CDR3 length is 14 residues. Germline values: CDR1 LNHDA, CDR2 SQIVND (reference sequence). V shed 1 base and J shed 4 bases, with 9 bases lying between them. CDR3 in DNA: TGTGCCAGTAGTATAGGAAGACCTCCAGATACGCAGTATTTT. As protein: CASSIGRPPDTQYF.

This clonotype qualifies as medium-sized. The rearrangement links TRBV27 to TRBJ1-2, with TRBD1 matching over 9 bases. V lost 7 bases to trimming and J lost 4 bases; unmatched junction nucleotides: 10. CDR3 size: 15 residues. The germline CDR1 and CDR2 sequences are MNHEY and SMNVEV (reference sequence). The CDR3 is CASKPGQGSSYGYTF. DNA for the CDR3: TGTGCCAGCAAGCCGGGACAGGGCTCCTCCTATGGCTACACCTTC.

This clonotype was counted ten times or more. This chain connects TRBV4-3 to TRBJ1-6; 8 nucleotides align to TRBD1. Germline CDR1 is LGHNA and CDR2 is YSLEER. This CDR3 is built from 15 residues. V was clipped by 3 bases and J by 9 bases; unmatched bases: 7. The CDR3 reads CASSQSGGRGSPLHF. CDR3 DNA: TGCGCCAGCAGCCAGTCAGGGGGCCGGGGTTCACCCCTCCACTTT.

This clonotype was observed a few times. This chain joins TRBV29-1 and TRBJ2-5, with 11 bases aligning to TRBD2. With 6 bases clipped from V and 4 bases from J, the junction kept 7 bases outside the gene matches. In germline, CDR1 is SQVTM, CDR2 ANQGSEA. The CDR3 length is 14 residues. Written as DNA, the CDR3 is TGCAGCGTCAAGACTAGCGGGGTTCGAGAGACCCAGTACTTC. It is translated as CSVKTSGVRETQYF.

The chain combines TRBV12-3 or TRBV12-4 with TRBJ2-3; D gene unclear. The CDR3 consists of 14 residues. Trimming left V 3 bases short and J 10 bases short, with 17 bases between. CDR3: CASSLVGSSVAQYF. Here the CDR3 DNA reads TGTGCCAGCAGTTTGGTCGGATCCTCAGTGGCGCAGTATTTT.

J is TRBJ1-1 and V is TRBV30, with 11 bases that match TRBD1. Trimming removed 5 bases from V and 4 bases from J; junction bases left unmatched: 0. CDR3 length: 12 residues. Germline CDR1 and CDR2: GTSNPN and SVGIG (reference sequence). The CDR3 DNA reads TGTGCCTGGGGGACAGGGGGCACTGAAGCTTTCTTT. It specifies CAWGTGGTEAFF.

This clonotype came up a few times. The chain combines TRBV9 with TRBJ2-5, with 8 bases that match TRBD2. With 2 bases clipped from V and 1 base from J, the junction kept 1 base outside the gene matches. The CDR3 covers 14 residues. The germline V gene has CDR1 SGDLS and CDR2 YYNGEE. The CDR3 sequence is CASSVGTSQETQYF. For the CDR3, the DNA is TGTGCCAGCAGCGTTGGGACTAGCCAAGAGACCCAGTACTTC.

V usage is TRBV20-1 and J usage is TRBJ2-7; D ambiguous. V was trimmed by 6 bases and J by 0 bases, leaving 12 bases between them. The CDR3 loop spans 13 amino acids. Germline lookup yields CDR1 DFQATT and CDR2 SNEGSKA (reference sequence). This CDR3 reads CSAHHRSSYEQYF. The CDR3 region has the DNA TGCAGTGCCCACCATAGGAGCTCCTACGAGCAGTACTTC.

J is TRBJ1-1 and V is TRBV2; 7 bases map to TRBD1. V shed 9 bases and J 3 bases; nucleotides not matched to a gene: 7. Germline V gene data show CDR1 as SNHLY and CDR2 as FYNNEI. The CDR3 is 13 amino acids. The CDR3 DNA reads as TGTGCCAGTGCGGGACAGAAGTACACTGAAGCTTTCTTT. Its protein is CASAGQKYTEAFF. Filled out from reference TRBV2 and TRBJ1-1, the complete variable domain reads EPEVTQTPSHQVTQMGQEVILRCVPISNHLYFYWYRQILGQKVEFLVSFYNNEISEKSEIFDDQFSVERPDGSNFTLKIRSTKLEDSAMYFCASAGQKYTEAFFGQGTRLTVV.

This chain uses TRBV28 with TRBJ2-1, with D uncertain. Trimming took 2 bases from V and 0 from J, leaving 2 bases between them. The CDR3 length is 13 residues. Germline CDR1 and CDR2: MDHEN and SYDVKM. Written as DNA, the CDR3 is TGTGCCAGCAGTTTAACCTCCTACAATGAGCAGTTCTTC. It codes for CASSLTSYNEQFF. Complete variable domain (other parts from reference TRBV28 and TRBJ2-1): DVKVTQSSRYLVKRTGEKVFLECVQDMDHENMFWYRQDPGLGLRLIYFSYDVKMKEKGDIPEGYSVSREKKERFSLILESASTNQTSMYLCASSLTSYNEQFFGPGTRLTVL.

This clonotype appeared a few times. The V call is TRBV20-1, the J call TRBJ2-3, with 10 bases matching TRBD2. Unmatched junction bases numbered 13, after V lost 3 bases and J lost 4 bases. CDR1 and CDR2 from the germline V gene are DFQATT and SNEGSKA (reference sequence). The CDR3 has 17 amino acids. The CDR3 protein is CSASPLGSGGLADTQYF. The CDR3 nucleotides read TGCAGTGCTAGCCCACTCGGTAGCGGGGGGTTAGCAGATACGCAGTATTTT.

This chain joins TRBV2 and TRBJ2-6; D is possibly TRBD2 (6 bases). This CDR3 has 16 residues. CDR1 is SNHLY and CDR2 is FYNNEI in the germline V gene. V shed 4 bases and J shed 0 bases, with 10 bases lying between them. In nucleotides, the CDR3 is TGTGCCAGCAGTGGGGGACTGAGCTCTGGGGCCAACGTCCTGACTTTC. Translated: CASSGGLSSGANVLTF.

The chain couples TRBV24-1 to TRBJ2-2, with 12 nucleotides matching TRBD1. V shed 9 bases and J 7 bases; nucleotides not matched to a gene: 11. The CDR3 is 16 amino acids. Germline V gene lookup returns CDR1 KGHDR and CDR2 SFDVKD. In DNA, the CDR3 is TGTGCCACCGGGCCGGGACAGGGGGCGCCGTTCGGGGAGCTGTTTTTT. The encoded protein is CATGPGQGAPFGELFF.

A few counts support this clonotype. The chain couples TRBV6-6 to TRBJ2-1; D is perhaps TRBD1 (6 bases). This CDR3 is 15 amino acids long. The V end lost 7 bases, the J end lost 3 bases, and 16 bases lay between the germline ends. Germline CDR1 MNHNY, CDR2 SVGAGI (reference sequence). The CDR3 DNA follows: TGTGCCAGCACCCCCACAGGGTTGGTCTACAATGAGCAGTTCTTC. It encodes CASTPTGLVYNEQFF.

This clonotype was seen a few times. The gene calls are TRBV24-1 and TRBJ2-1, with D maybe TRBD2 (6 bases). CDR1 and CDR2 (germline): KGHDR, SFDVKD. V was cut by 7 bases and J by 6 bases, with 12 bases left in between. This CDR3 has 13 residues. As DNA, the CDR3 is TGTGCCACCAGGTCTAGCGAGAGCAATGAGCAGTTCTTC. Encoded protein: CATRSSESNEQFF.

This sequence joins TRBV10-3 and TRBJ2-2; a possible D gene is TRBD1 (5 bases). The CDR3 runs to 16 residues. Germline V gene data show CDR1 as ENHRY and CDR2 as SYGVKD. V gave up 2 bases and J gave up 0 bases, with 10 bases separating them. The CDR3 coding sequence is TGTGCCATCAGTGAGCTTAAGGGGCCGAACACCGGGGAGCTGTTTTTT. Its protein product is CAISELKGPNTGELFF.

V usage is TRBV12-3 or TRBV12-4 and J usage is TRBJ1-3, with D tentatively TRBD1 (6 bases). Trimming stripped 3 bases from V and 7 bases from J, with 13 bases between. The CDR3 totals 14 residues. Here the CDR3 reads CASSLGAAGNTIYF. In DNA, the CDR3 is TGTGCCAGCAGTTTGGGGGCTGCAGGGAACACCATATATTTT.